This TCR beta chain was documented in a study of cytomegalovirus exposure and HLA in healthy donors. Primers for the PCR totalled 60 Vbeta and 13 Jbeta. Produced via immunoSEQ multiplex PCR; TCRdb's table is partial and in-frame only. The table includes approximately 110,000 clones, 74% detected once. Trimming stripped 3 bases from V and 1 base from J, with 10 bases between. CDR3 length: 14 residues. The germline gives CDR1 SGHRS, CDR2 YFSETQ. The receptor was isolated from a man in his thirties or forties in good health and CMV-seropositive. Source material: PBMCs. J is TRBJ1-1 and V is TRBV5-1; possibly TRBD1 for D (6 bases). The CDR3 bases are TGCGCCAGCAGCTCCCCGACAGGGAACACTGAAGCTTTCTTT. This sequence encodes CASSSPTGNTEAFF.